The 29 T cell receptor beta chains reported below all come from one sample, sequenced in a study of regulatory T cells in long-lasting Graves disease. CDR3-region Arm-PCR and iRepertoire HTBI primers produced the TCR beta libraries. TCRdb recomputed calls from the multiplex PCR reads with MiXCR, one row per CDR3 protein. The table lists approximately 350,000 distinct CDR3 sequences, over 9.5% of them singletons, with approximately 17% in the top ten. The time point denotes: newly diagnosed GD, antithyroid drugs for less than 3 months. PBMCs provided the RNA from which the TCR library was made. These data also featured in a second study, about T cells in Graves' hyperthyroidism and ophthalmopathy.

This sample comprised peripheral blood mononuclear cells (PBMCs), obtained at new diagnosis, from a patient treated with antithyroid drugs. The receptors were sampled from a woman in her late teens or twenties with Graves disease.

This clonotype came up many times. The chain uses TRBV11-2 and TRBJ2-7; 9 bases are shared with TRBD2. The germline V gene encodes CDR1 SGHAT and CDR2 FQNNGV. The CDR3 has 16 residues. V lost 0 bases to trimming and J lost 3 bases; unmatched junction nucleotides: 6. CDR3 sequence reads: CASSLDFAGGFYEQYF. The DNA of the CDR3 is TGTGCCAGCAGCTTAGATTTTGCGGGGGGGTTCTACGAGCAGTACTTC.

This clonotype was counted many times. The chain's CDR3 is CASSQDWQGAFGGDTQYF. CDR3 nucleotides: TGTGCCAGCAGCCAAGATTGGCAGGGGGCGTTCGGGGGAGATACGCAGTATTTT. The rearrangement links TRBV4-2 to TRBJ2-3; 8 bases agree with TRBD1. The CDR3 is 18 residues long. CDR1 and CDR2 (germline): LGHNA, YNFKEQ. V dropped 0 bases and J dropped 5; count of bases not matched to a gene: 13.

This clonotype was detected a few times. The chain uses TRBV4-3 and TRBJ1-2; D gene uncertain. V lost 3 bases and J 5 bases, leaving 22 bases between the germline ends. The CDR3 is 17 amino acids. Looked up from germline, CDR1 is LGHNA and CDR2 is YSLEER. The CDR3 bases are TGCGCCAGCAGCCACACAGATTCCCGGCCTAACCCTTATGGCTACACCTTC. Its protein is CASSHTDSRPNPYGYTF.

This clonotype has only a few counts. The DNA of the CDR3 is TGTGCCAGCACTAAGTTAGGGGGAACTGGGAGAGGCTACACCTTC. This gives the protein CASTKLGGTGRGYTF. J is TRBJ1-2 and V is TRBV9, with D maybe TRBD1 (6 bases). CDR3 length: 15 amino acids. Trimming shortened V by 6 bases and J by 8 bases, and 23 bases separated the two germline ends. The V gene's germline CDR1 is SGDLS and CDR2 YYNGEE.

The table lists this clonotype with many counts. The chain is built from TRBV27 and TRBJ2-1; perhaps TRBD2 as D (7 bases). The J call is in doubt because the DNA end fits TRBJ2-5 better. The CDR3 runs 13 residues. The germline V gene has CDR1 MNHEY and CDR2 SMNVEV (reference sequence). CDR3 loop: CASSWDTRGAQYF. CDR3 nucleotide sequence: TGTGCCAGCAGTTGGGACACCCGGGGGGCCCAGTACTTC.

The sample holds many counts of this clonotype. The chain is built from TRBV20-1 and TRBJ2-5, with 7 bases that match TRBD1. The CDR3 length is 13 residues. Germline V gene sequence: CDR1 DFQATT, CDR2 SNEGSKA (reference sequence). V lost 6 bases and J lost 3; bases outside the gene matches: 7. The CDR3 sequence: CSARGQYEETQYF. CDR3 nucleotide sequence: TGCAGTGCCAGGGGACAGTACGAAGAGACCCAGTACTTC.

Many counts were recorded for this clonotype. V gene TRBV10-3 combines with J gene TRBJ2-7; TRBD1 is a possible D gene (6 bases). V lost 6 bases, J lost 2 bases, and 11 bases lay in between. The CDR3 runs to 13 residues. Germline CDR1 ENHRY, CDR2 SYGVKD. The CDR3 DNA reads as TGTGCCATCAGGGGGGCTGGCACCTACGAGCAGTACGTC. Translation gives CAIRGAGTYEQYV.

The V and J genes are TRBV20-1 and TRBJ1-2; D is unresolved. The V gene's germline CDR1 is DFQATT and CDR2 SNEGSKA (reference sequence). The ends were cut back, 0 bases at V and 8 bases at J, with 19 bases in the middle. This CDR3 is built from 15 residues. CDR3 in amino acids: CSARDGALRWAGYTF. The CDR3, as DNA: TGCAGTGCTAGAGATGGCGCCTTGCGGTGGGCGGGCTACACCTTC.

This clonotype was seen ten or more times. V gene TRBV5-1 combines with J gene TRBJ1-1; perhaps TRBD1 as D (5 bases). CDR1 is SGHRS and CDR2 is YFSETQ in the germline V gene. With 0 bases removed from V and 5 bases from J, the gap between germline ends came to 11 bases. There are 14 residues in the CDR3. The DNA of the CDR3 is TGCGCCAGCAGCTTGGAGTTCGGGGGGACTGAAGCTTTCTTT. Translating it yields CASSLEFGGTEAFF.

The sample holds many counts of this clonotype. The V call is TRBV6-1, the J call TRBJ2-1, with D perhaps TRBD1 or TRBD2 (5 bases each). The V and J ends lost 4 bases and 12 bases respectively, with 25 bases between them. The CDR3 is 16 residues long. In germline, CDR1 is MNHNS, CDR2 SASEGT. The CDR3 DNA sequence: TGTGCCAGCAGTGGTACTGGGACGCCGCTCGGAGGTGGGCAGTTCTTC. Its protein is CASSGTGTPLGGGQFF.

The chain recombines TRBV6-1 with TRBJ2-7; D is unresolved. The V gene lost 7 bases and the J gene lost 4 bases, with 8 bases spanning the gap. Germline V lookup: CDR1 MNHNS, CDR2 SASEGT. The CDR3 is made up of 11 amino acids. As DNA, the CDR3 is TGTGCCAGCAAGACCGGGTACGAGCAGTACTTC. It codes for CASKTGYEQYF.

This clonotype was counted at least ten times. The chain couples TRBV24-1 to TRBJ2-1, with 12 bases identical to TRBD2. CDR3 length: 15 amino acids. V lost 7 bases to trimming and J lost 10 bases; unmatched junction nucleotides: 10. Germline-derived CDR1 and CDR2 are KGHDR and SFDVKD. The CDR3 loop is CATSPSGGGPPEQFF. As DNA, the CDR3 is TGTGCCACCAGCCCTAGCGGGGGGGGCCCTCCGGAGCAGTTCTTC.

V and J are TRBV30 and TRBJ1-4; TRBD1 agrees at 7 bases. The CDR3 loop spans 13 amino acids. The germline V gene encodes CDR1 GTSNPN and CDR2 SVGIG (reference sequence). V shed 5 bases, J shed 8 bases, and the junction held 8 bases outside the gene matches. The CDR3, as DNA: TGTGCCTGGCATCCAGGGGGAGGGGAAAAACTGTTTTTT. The encoded protein is CAWHPGGGEKLFF.

This clonotype was counted many times. The chain joins TRBV5-1 to TRBJ2-7; D might be TRBD1 (5 bases). Germline CDR1 reads SGHRS; CDR2 reads YFSETQ. The CDR3 consists of 13 residues. V gave up 5 bases and J gave up 3 bases, with 12 bases separating them. The CDR3 DNA follows: TGCGCCAGCAGACCCGACAGCAACTACGAGCAGTACTTC. Protein sequence: CASRPDSNYEQYF.

This clonotype came up many times. This chain uses TRBV5-1 with TRBJ2-7, with a weak D call TRBD1 (5 bases). The V end was cut by 0 bases, the J end by 5 bases, with 12 bases between. The CDR3 is made up of 14 amino acids. Germline V gene lookup returns CDR1 SGHRS and CDR2 YFSETQ. Here the CDR3 reads CASSLGSGFDEQYF. CDR3 coding DNA: TGCGCCAGCAGCTTGGGTTCAGGGTTCGACGAGCAGTACTTC.

In its sample, this clonotype was seen many times. The chain recombines TRBV6-1 with TRBJ2-7; D possibly uses TRBD1 or TRBD2 (5 bases each). V lost 5 bases to trimming and J lost 0 bases, with 17 bases between them. The germline V gene encodes CDR1 MNHNS and CDR2 SASEGT. This CDR3 region has 16 residues. CDR3 in amino acids: CASSPLWGLSSYEQYF. For the CDR3, the DNA is TGTGCCAGCAGTCCCCTTTGGGGGTTGAGCTCCTACGAGCAGTACTTC.

In this sample, this clonotype turned up a few times. The chain uses TRBV19 and TRBJ2-7, with 7 positions matching TRBD1. This CDR3 is built from 12 residues. Germline V CDR1 and CDR2: LNHDA, SQIVND (reference sequence). V lost 6 bases and J lost 9; bases outside the gene matches: 8. Here the CDR3 DNA reads TGTGCCAGTAGCGGTGACAGGGCGGTGCAGTACTTC. This translates into CASSGDRAVQYF.

This clonotype was counted many times. This chain uses TRBV2 with TRBJ1-6; D is possibly TRBD1 (6 bases). CDR1 is SNHLY and CDR2 is FYNNEI in the germline V gene. V was trimmed by 3 bases and J by 5 bases, leaving 14 bases between them. The length of the CDR3 is 16 residues. The CDR3 here is CASSEEGVENNSPLHF. In nucleotides, the CDR3 is TGTGCCAGCAGTGAGGAGGGGGTCGAGAATAATTCACCCCTCCACTTT.

This clonotype was picked up many times. This chain joins TRBV5-1 and TRBJ2-2, with TRBD1 matching over 8 bases. The germline CDR1 and CDR2 sequences are SGHRS and YFSETQ. The J segment lost 4 bases and the V segment lost 4 bases, leaving 3 bases of the junction unmatched. The CDR3 spans 14 residues. The CDR3 here is CASSTGQGTGELFF. CDR3 nucleotide sequence: TGCGCCAGCAGCACCGGACAGGGCACCGGGGAGCTGTTTTTT.

The sample holds a few counts of this clonotype. This chain connects TRBV2 to TRBJ1-6; possibly TRBD1 for D (5 bases). V shed 8 bases and J shed 6 bases, with 14 bases lying between them. The CDR3 totals 14 residues. Germline V gives CDR1 SNHLY, CDR2 FYNNEI. This chain's CDR3 is CASQGRLANSPLHF. CDR3 DNA sequence: TGTGCCAGCCAGGGCAGGCTTGCTAATTCACCCCTCCACTTT.

The table lists this clonotype with many counts. V gene TRBV20-1 combines with J gene TRBJ2-1; 8 nucleotides agree with TRBD2. The CDR3 length is 16 residues. Unmatched junction bases numbered 8, after V lost 4 bases and J lost 0 bases. The germline gives CDR1 DFQATT, CDR2 SNEGSKA (reference sequence). CDR3 protein: CSAKTLAGSSYNEQFF. CDR3 coding DNA: TGCAGTGCTAAGACTTTAGCGGGGAGCTCCTACAATGAGCAGTTCTTC.

There are many counts of this clonotype. The genes are TRBV7-2 and TRBJ2-5; possible D gene TRBD2, 6 bases. Germline CDR1 SGHTA, CDR2 FQGNSA. Trimming shortened V by 6 bases and J by 5 bases, and 13 bases separated the two germline ends. This CDR3 is 13 amino acids long. The CDR3 DNA follows: TGTGCCAGCAGGTGGCGGGGTTATGAGACCCAGTACTTC. This codes for CASRWRGYETQYF. The variable domain in full, completed from reference TRBV7-2 and TRBJ2-5, reads GAGVSQSPSNKVTEKGKDVELRCDPISGHTALYWYRQSLGQGLEFLIYFQGNSAPDKSGLPSDRFSAERTGGSVSTLTIQRTQQEDSAVYLCASRWRGYETQYFGPGTRLLVL.

The chain has TRBV7-3 and TRBJ1-2, with 7 bases that match TRBD1. V shed 5 bases, J shed 4 bases, and the junction held 10 bases outside the gene matches. This CDR3 contains 15 residues. Germline V gene lookup returns CDR1 SGHTA and CDR2 FQGTGA. The CDR3 coding sequence is TGTGCCAGCAGCCTGACCGGGACAGCTCGCTATGGCTACACCTTC. This encodes CASSLTGTARYGYTF.

This clonotype was counted many times. The rearrangement links TRBV4-1 to TRBJ2-3; no clear D gene. The CDR3 totals 12 residues. Germline V CDR1 and CDR2: MGHRA, YSYEKL. This chain's CDR3 is CDTRCISDTQYF. The CDR3 region has the DNA TGCGATACCCGCTGTATTTCAGATACGCAGTATTTT.

This clonotype has just one count. This chain uses TRBV2 with TRBJ2-5; tentatively, D is TRBD1 (5 bases). Trimming stripped 10 bases from V and 5 bases from J, with 20 bases between. In germline, CDR1 is SNHLY, CDR2 FYNNEI. This CDR3 spans 14 amino acids. Here the CDR3 reads CATRINPGKETQYF. For the CDR3, the DNA is TGTGCCACCCGAATTAACCCAGGGAAGGAGACCCAGTACTTC.

This clonotype was observed many times. The J gene is TRBJ1-5, the V gene TRBV2, with 9 bases matching TRBD1. CDR3 length: 16 amino acids. Trimming removed 11 bases from V and 6 bases from J; junction bases left unmatched: 17. Looked up from germline, CDR1 is SNHLY and CDR2 is FYNNEI. The CDR3: CASLPGTGLRGQPQHF. The CDR3 nucleotides are TGTGCCTCCCTCCCCGGGACAGGGTTAAGGGGTCAGCCCCAGCATTTT.

This clonotype was counted ten times or more. The chain uses TRBV20-1 and TRBJ2-7, with D possibly matching TRBD1 (5 bases). The V gene's germline CDR1 is DFQATT and CDR2 SNEGSKA (reference sequence). There are 13 residues in the CDR3. Trimming cost V 3 bases and J 3 bases, with 12 bases left between them. The CDR3 region is CSASRQQFYEQYF. The CDR3 coding sequence is TGCAGTGCTAGTAGACAGCAATTCTACGAGCAGTACTTC.

The sample holds many counts of this clonotype. The chain couples TRBV28 to TRBJ2-1; D might be TRBD1 (6 bases). The CDR3 totals 13 residues. Trimming removed 7 bases from V and 7 bases from J, with 14 bases in between. The germline gives CDR1 MDHEN, CDR2 SYDVKM. The CDR3 loop is CASTLTGLNEQFF. In DNA, the CDR3 is TGTGCCAGCACTCTTACAGGGTTAAATGAGCAGTTCTTC.

This clonotype was observed at least ten times. Here the CDR3 reads CSGVRGPYEQFF. CDR3 bases: TGCAGTGGAGTACGGGGGCCCTATGAGCAGTTCTTC. This sequence joins TRBV20-1 and TRBJ2-1, with D possibly called TRBD1 or TRBD2 (6 bases each). CDR1 is DFQATT, CDR2 SNEGSKA, per germline (reference sequence). V was shortened by 7 bases and J by 8 bases, with 15 bases between the two germline ends. This CDR3 has 12 residues.